This TCR beta chain stems from a study of read filtering for tumor transcriptome and immune sequencing. This clonotype ranks as medium-sized. Its cognate antigen is unknown. Molecular barcoded adaptors covering alpha/delta and beta/gamma chains were used on roughly 400 ng RNA. TCRdb re-derived calls from the reads in MiXCR, one entry per CDR3 protein. The data contain 20,000 or so distinct CDR3 sequences, roughly a fifth of them singletons. Broader study findings: This fraction held mixed bone marrow immune cells after CD138-negative sorting.

The receptor comes from a donor at least 40 years old with multiple myeloma. Material for sequencing was a population of CD138-negative cells sorted from bone marrow.

The CDR3 region has the DNA TGTGCCAGCAGTTTTGGCTATACAGGGGGCGTAGATACGCAGTATTTT. Translation: CASSFGYTGGVDTQYF. The rearrangement uses TRBV12-3 or TRBV12-4 and TRBJ2-3, with 9 bases aligning to TRBD1. CDR3 length: 16 residues. V gave up 3 bases and J gave up 5 bases; unmatched junction bases: 9.